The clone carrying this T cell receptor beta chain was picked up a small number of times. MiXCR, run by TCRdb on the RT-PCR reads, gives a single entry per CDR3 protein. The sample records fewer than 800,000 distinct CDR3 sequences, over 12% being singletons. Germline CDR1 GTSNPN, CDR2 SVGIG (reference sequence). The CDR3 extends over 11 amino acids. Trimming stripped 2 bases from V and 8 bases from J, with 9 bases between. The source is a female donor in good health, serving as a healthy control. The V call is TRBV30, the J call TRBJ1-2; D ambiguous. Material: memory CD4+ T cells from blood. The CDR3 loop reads CAWSPGSGYTF. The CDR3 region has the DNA TGTGCCTGGAGTCCGGGCAGCGGCTACACCTTC.